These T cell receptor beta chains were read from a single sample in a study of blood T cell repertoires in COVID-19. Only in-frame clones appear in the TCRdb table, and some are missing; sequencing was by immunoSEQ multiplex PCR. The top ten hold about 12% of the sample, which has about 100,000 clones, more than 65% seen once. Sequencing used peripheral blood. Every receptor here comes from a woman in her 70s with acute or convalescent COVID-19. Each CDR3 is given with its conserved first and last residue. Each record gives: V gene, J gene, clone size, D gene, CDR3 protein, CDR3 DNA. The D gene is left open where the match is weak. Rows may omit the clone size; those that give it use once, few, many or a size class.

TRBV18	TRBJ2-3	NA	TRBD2	CASSTPSGGPDTQYF	TGTGCCAGCTCAACACCTAGCGGGGGCCCAGATACGCAGTATTTT
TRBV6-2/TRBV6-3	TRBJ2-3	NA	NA	CASSYSDYLTDTQYF	TGTGCCAGCAGTTACTCGGACTACCTCACAGATACGCAGTATTTT
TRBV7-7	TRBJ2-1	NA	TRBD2	CASSVLAGDEQFF	TGTGCCAGCAGCGTACTAGCGGGGGATGAGCAGTTCTTC
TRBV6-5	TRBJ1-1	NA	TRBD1	CASSYGTGGTEAFF	TGTGCCAGCAGTTACGGGACAGGGGGCACTGAAGCTTTCTTT
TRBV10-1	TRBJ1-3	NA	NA	CASSDGTQGAGNTIYF	TGCGCCAGCAGTGATGGGACACAGGGCGCGGGAAACACCATATATTTT
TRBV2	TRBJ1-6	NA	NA	CASLSQAQGSPLHF	TGTGCCAGCCTAAGCCAGGCACAGGGATCACCCCTCCACTTT
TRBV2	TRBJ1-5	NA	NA	CASSGGNQPQHF	TGTGCCAGCAGCGGGGGTAATCAGCCCCAGCATTTT
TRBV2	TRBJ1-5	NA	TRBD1	CASSSEGQGYQPQHF	TGTGCCAGCAGTTCCGAGGGACAGGGCTATCAGCCCCAGCATTTT
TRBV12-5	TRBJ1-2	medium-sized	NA	CASGLANYGYTF	TGTGCTAGTGGTTTGGCGAACTATGGCTACACCTTC
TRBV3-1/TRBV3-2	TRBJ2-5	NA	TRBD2	CASSQGDRGLAVVETQYF	TGTGCCAGCAGCCAAGGAGATCGAGGACTAGCGGTCGTAGAGACCCAGTACTTC
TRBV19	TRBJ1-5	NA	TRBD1	CASSIDSGTGGNQPQHF	TGTGCCAGTAGTATAGATTCCGGGACAGGGGGCAATCAGCCCCAGCATTTT
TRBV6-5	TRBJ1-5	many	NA	CASSYSGQNQPQHF	TGTGCCAGCAGTTACTCTGGACAGAATCAGCCCCAGCATTTT
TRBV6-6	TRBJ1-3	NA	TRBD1	CASSPWGTGAGNTIYF	TGTGCCAGCAGTCCCTGGGGGACAGGCGCGGGAAACACCATATATTTT
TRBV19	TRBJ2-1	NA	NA	CASRDHRDAYNEQFF	TGTGCCAGTCGAGACCACAGGGACGCCTACAATGAGCAGTTCTTC
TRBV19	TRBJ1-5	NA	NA	CASRYEESNQPQHF	TGTGCCAGTAGGTACGAAGAGAGCAATCAGCCCCAGCATTTT
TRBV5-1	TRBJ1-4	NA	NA	CASSLDSTATNEKLFF	TGCGCCAGCAGCTTGGACAGTACCGCAACTAATGAAAAACTGTTTTTT
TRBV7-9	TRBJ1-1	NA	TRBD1	CASRQPGTVYTEAFF	TGTGCCAGCAGGCAACCCGGGACAGTATACACTGAAGCTTTCTTT
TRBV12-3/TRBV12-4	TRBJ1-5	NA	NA	CASSLAGSQPQHF	TGTGCCAGCAGTTTGGCAGGAAGTCAGCCCCAGCATTTT
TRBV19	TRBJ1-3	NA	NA	CASRDTGNTIYF	TGTGCCAGTAGGGACACCGGAAACACCATATATTTT
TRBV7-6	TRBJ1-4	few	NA	CASSPQRGGEEKLFF	TGTGCCAGCAGCCCCCAGCGGGGGGGTGAGGAAAAACTGTTTTTT
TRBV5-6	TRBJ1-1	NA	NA	CASSSREAEAFF	TGTGCCAGCAGTTCCAGGGAAGCTGAAGCTTTCTTT
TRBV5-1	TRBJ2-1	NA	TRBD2	CASSLAGGTTSNEQFF	TGCGCCAGCAGCTTAGCGGGGGGGACCACCAGCAATGAGCAGTTCTTC
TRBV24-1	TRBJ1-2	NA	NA	CATSDFRQFYGYTF	TGTGCCACCAGTGATTTTAGACAGTTCTATGGCTACACCTTC
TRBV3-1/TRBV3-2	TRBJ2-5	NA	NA	CASSQDVPLGTQYF	TGTGCCAGCAGCCAAGATGTACCCCTAGGGACCCAGTACTTC
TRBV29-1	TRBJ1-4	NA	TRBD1	CSARQGREKLFF	TGCAGCGCTAGACAGGGAAGGGAAAAACTGTTTTTT
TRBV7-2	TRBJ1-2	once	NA	CASSAGGTPYGYTF	TGTGCCAGCAGCGCCGGGGGAACACCTTATGGCTACACCTTC
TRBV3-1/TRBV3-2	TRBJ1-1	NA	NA	CASSPLTGPRTEAFF	TGTGCCAGCAGCCCTTTAACAGGACCGAGGACTGAAGCTTTCTTT
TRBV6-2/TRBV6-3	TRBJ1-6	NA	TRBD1	CASSPDRVGVSPLHF	TGTGCCAGCAGCCCGGACAGGGTCGGGGTTTCACCCCTCCACTTT
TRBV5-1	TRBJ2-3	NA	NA	CASSPRGHETDTQYF	TGCGCCAGCAGCCCCCGGGGACACGAGACAGATACGCAGTATTTT
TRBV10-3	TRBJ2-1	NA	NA	CASGDQATYNEQFF	TGTGCCAGCGGGGATCAGGCCACCTACAATGAGCAGTTCTTC
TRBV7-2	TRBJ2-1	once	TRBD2	CASSLGQTSVHNEQFF	TGTGCCAGCAGCTTAGGACAGACTAGCGTCCACAATGAGCAGTTCTTC
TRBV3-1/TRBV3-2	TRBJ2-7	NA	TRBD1	CASSFTTGVYEQYF	TGTGCCAGCAGCTTTACGACAGGGGTATACGAGCAGTACTTC
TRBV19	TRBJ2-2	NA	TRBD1	CATGTEGSGELFF	TGTGCCACCGGGACAGAGGGGTCGGGGGAGCTGTTTTTT
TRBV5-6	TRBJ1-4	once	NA	CASSPSSVNEKLFF	TGTGCCAGCAGCCCATCGTCGGTGAATGAAAAACTGTTTTTT
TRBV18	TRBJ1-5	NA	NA	CASSPGGANQPQHF	TGTGCCAGCTCACCAGGGGGGGCGAATCAGCCCCAGCATTTT
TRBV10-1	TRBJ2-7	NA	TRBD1	CASSESKQGLYEQYF	TGCGCCAGCAGTGAGTCGAAACAGGGGCTCTACGAGCAGTACTTC
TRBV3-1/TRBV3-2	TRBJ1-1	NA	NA	CASSQGRNTEAFF	TGTGCCAGCAGCCAGGGGCGGAACACTGAAGCTTTCTTT
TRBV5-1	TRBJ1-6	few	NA	CASGRESGNSPLHF	TGCGCCAGCGGCAGGGAATCGGGCAATTCACCCCTCCACTTT
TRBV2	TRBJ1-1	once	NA	CASPNRDMNTEAFF	TGTGCCAGTCCGAACAGGGATATGAACACTGAAGCTTTCTTT
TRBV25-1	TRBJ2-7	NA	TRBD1	CASSEAGQARSFSYEQYF	TGTGCCAGCAGTGAAGCTGGACAGGCAAGAAGTTTTTCCTACGAGCAGTACTTC
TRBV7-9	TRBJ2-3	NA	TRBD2	CASSYSGASDTQYF	TGTGCCAGCAGCTATAGCGGGGCCTCAGATACGCAGTATTTT
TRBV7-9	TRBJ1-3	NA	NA	CASSPLYSGNTIYF	TGTGCCAGCAGCCCCCTTTACTCTGGAAACACCATATATTTT
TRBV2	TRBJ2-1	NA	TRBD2	CASSDASGKNEQFF	TGTGCCAGCAGTGACGCTAGCGGCAAAAATGAGCAGTTCTTC
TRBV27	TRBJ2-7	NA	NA	CASSLSPPGFEQYF	TGTGCCAGCAGTTTATCCCCTCCAGGGTTCGAGCAGTACTTC
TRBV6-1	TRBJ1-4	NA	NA	CASSEFLGQYEKLFF	TGTGCCAGCAGTGAATTTTTAGGACAGTATGAAAAACTGTTTTTT
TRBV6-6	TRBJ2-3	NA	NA	CASSTTRSAGDTQYF	TGTGCCAGCAGTACGACCCGCTCGGCGGGAGATACGCAGTATTTT
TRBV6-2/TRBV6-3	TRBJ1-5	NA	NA	CASSYSRRGSGQPQHF	TGTGCCAGCAGTTACTCGAGGCGGGGATCGGGACAGCCCCAGCATTTT
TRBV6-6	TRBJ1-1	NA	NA	CASRQGNTEAFF	TGTGCCAGCAGACAGGGGAACACTGAAGCTTTCTTT
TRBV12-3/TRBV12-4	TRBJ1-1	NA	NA	CASSKTGLTEAFF	TGTGCCAGCAGCAAGACAGGATTAACTGAAGCTTTCTTT
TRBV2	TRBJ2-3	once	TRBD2	CASTQGSLAGPPSTDTQYF	TGTGCCAGCACCCAAGGGTCTTTAGCGGGGCCGCCCAGCACAGATACGCAGTATTTT
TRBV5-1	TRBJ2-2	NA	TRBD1	CASRPGGIDTGELFF	TGCGCCAGCAGACCAGGGGGCATCGACACCGGGGAGCTGTTTTTT
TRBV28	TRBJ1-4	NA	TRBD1	CASGTAAHNEKLFF	TGTGCCAGCGGGACAGCCGCCCATAATGAAAAACTGTTTTTT
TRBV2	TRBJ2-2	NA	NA	CASRGQGSGELFF	TGTGCCAGCAGGGGTCAGGGTTCCGGGGAGCTGTTTTTT
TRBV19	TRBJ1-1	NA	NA	CASRRQPMNTEAFF	TGTGCCAGTAGACGACAGCCCATGAACACTGAAGCTTTCTTT
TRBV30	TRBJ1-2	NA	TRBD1	CASNTWDRGNYGYTF	TGTGCCTCTAACACTTGGGACAGGGGTAACTATGGCTACACCTTC